The entry below gives a single TCR beta chain sequence along with its context. As yet, its antigen is unknown. These data belong to a study of T cells in Graves' hyperthyroidism and ophthalmopathy. Study information: Peripheral blood was taken when the disease was first diagnosed, before any treatment began.

The study's findings and limits: The majority of expanded thyroid clonotypes above 0.001 also appeared in blood. Patients with ophthalmopathy were separated from those with stable hyperthyroidism by a 13 V-J model.

Amplification yielded TCR beta CDR3 regions, with RNA transcripts as the source. The HTBI set primed first-round TCR CDR3 RT-PCR. TCRdb re-called the multiplex PCR reads with MiXCR, one entry per CDR3 protein. The profile shows roughly 290,000 distinct CDR3 sequences, roughly an eighth of them singletons. Germline V gene sequence: CDR1 GTSNPN, CDR2 SVGIG (reference sequence). V gave up 4 bases and J gave up 4 bases; unmatched junction bases: 7. This CDR3 is 14 amino acids long. Graves' hyperthyroidism is called stable when ophthalmopathy does not progress within 18 months. Sequenced: blood. The clonotype originates from a middle-aged woman with Graves' hyperthyroidism. The genes are TRBV30 and TRBJ2-3, with 8 nucleotides matching TRBD2. The DNA for the CDR3 is TGTGCCTGGACGGGCGGGGGGTCGTCAGATACGCAGTATTTT. Translated: CAWTGGGSSDTQYF.